These T cell receptor beta chains were read from a single sample in a study of blood T cells in healthy people across ages. TCRdb reprocessed the 5' RACE reads via MiXCR and lists one record per CDR3 protein. The table shows over a million distinct CDR3 sequences, with roughly 45% occurring only once. Material for sequencing was blood. All receptors derive from a young woman in good health. The CDR3 runs from the conserved cysteine through the conserved F or W. Each record gives: CDR3 DNA, CDR3 protein, V gene, J gene, D gene, CDR3 length, clone size. The D gene is left open where the match is weak. Expanded clones get a size class; other rows say once, few or many, or leave the size out.

TGTGCCAGCAGTGTTCCTGGCAAAACCATTCAGTACTTC,CASSVPGKTIQYF,TRBV25-1,TRBJ2-4,NA,13,NA
TGTGCCAGCAGTGCAGAATCGGCTGGTGAGCAGTTCTTC,CASSAESAGEQFF,TRBV2,TRBJ2-1,NA,13,few
TGCGCCAGCAGCCTCGGACTAGCGGCGAACACCGGGGAGCTGTTTTTT,CASSLGLAANTGELFF,TRBV5-1,TRBJ2-2,TRBD2,16,NA
TGTGCCAGCAGTGCAGGACTAGCTATTTCTGAGCAGTACTTC,CASSAGLAISEQYF,TRBV9,TRBJ2-7,TRBD2,14,NA
TGTGCCAGCACCCTTACGGCGGGGACAGGGGGTATCTACAATGAGCAGTTCTTC,CASTLTAGTGGIYNEQFF,TRBV28,TRBJ2-1,TRBD1,18,few
TGCGCCAGCAGTCAAGGCGGGACAGGGGGCTGGACTGAAGCTTTCTTT,CASSQGGTGGWTEAFF,TRBV23-1,TRBJ1-1,TRBD1,16,NA
TGTGCCAGCAGCGCTATTACTAGCGGGAGGTGGTATGAGCAGTTCTTC,CASSAITSGRWYEQFF,TRBV7-2,TRBJ2-1,TRBD2,16,NA
TGTGCCACCCGGGCCAACTACAATGAGCAGTTCTTC,CATRANYNEQFF,TRBV28,TRBJ2-1,NA,12,NA
TGTGCCAGCAGCACCCGGATGGTAGCGGGGGCCTCTTGGGGCAATGAGCAGTTCTTC,CASSTRMVAGASWGNEQFF,TRBV11-2,TRBJ2-1,TRBD2,19,NA
TGTGCCATAAGTGCGAGCGGGGGTGACAATGAGCAGTACTTC,CAISASGGDNEQYF,TRBV10-3,TRBJ2-7,TRBD2,14,NA
TGCAGTGCTAGAGATGGGAATACAACCTACGAGCAGTACTTC,CSARDGNTTYEQYF,TRBV20-1,TRBJ2-7,NA,14,once
TGCGCCAGCAGCTTGGGCGGGACAGGGAAAGGGAAGAACACTGAAGCTTTCTTT,CASSLGGTGKGKNTEAFF,TRBV5-1,TRBJ1-1,TRBD1,18,NA
TGTGCCAGCAGCGTAGATACAGGGGGCGGTGAAAAACTGTTTTTT,CASSVDTGGGEKLFF,TRBV9,TRBJ1-4,TRBD1,15,few
TGTGCCAGCAGCGGGCCCCTATTAGCCGGCAATGAGCAGTTCTTC,CASSGPLLAGNEQFF,TRBV9,TRBJ2-1,NA,15,few
TGTGCCAGCAGCTACGGGCTAGCTTATAGCACAGATACGCAGTATTTT,CASSYGLAYSTDTQYF,TRBV4-2,TRBJ2-3,NA,16,few
TGCAGTGCTGAGGGTACTAGCGGGAGGACCCAAGAGACCCAGTACTTC,CSAEGTSGRTQETQYF,TRBV20-1,TRBJ2-5,TRBD2,16,NA
TGTGCCAGCAGCGCCCGACTAGCCACGACAGATACGCAGTATTTT,CASSARLATTDTQYF,TRBV3-1,TRBJ2-3,TRBD2,15,few
TGTGTTCGAACTCAACAGCCCCAGCATTTT,CVRTQQPQHF,TRBV25-1,TRBJ1-5,NA,10,NA
TGTGCCAGCAGTTCCGGGACAGGGAGATACGAGCAGTACTTC,CASSSGTGRYEQYF,TRBV6-5,TRBJ2-7,TRBD1,14,many
TGTGCCAGCAGCGTAGGGTTGGATGAAAAACTGTTTTTT,CASSVGLDEKLFF,TRBV9,TRBJ1-4,NA,13,NA
TGTGCCACCAGCACGCCGGAGACAGGGGGCCGCGAGCAGTACTTC,CATSTPETGGREQYF,TRBV15,TRBJ2-7,TRBD1,15,NA
TGTGCGGCAGGGGGCTCGACAGATACGCAGTATTTT,CAAGGSTDTQYF,TRBV30,TRBJ2-3,TRBD1,12,NA
TGCAGTGCTTCTAGCGGGGGGCTCTCCTACAATGAGCAGTTCTTC,CSASSGGLSYNEQFF,TRBV20-1,TRBJ2-1,TRBD2,15,few
TGTGCCAGCAGTTCGGGGACAGGGGGGATCGGTTCACCCCTCCACTTT,CASSSGTGGIGSPLHF,TRBV27,TRBJ1-6,TRBD1,16,NA
TGTGCCAGCAGTTCCTCTGGGGCCAACGTCCTGACTTTC,CASSSSGANVLTF,TRBV7-9,TRBJ2-6,NA,13,many
TGTGCCAGCAGTTATACCCCGATTAGCGGGGGAACCGGGGAGCTGTTTTTT,CASSYTPISGGTGELFF,TRBV6-2/TRBV6-3,TRBJ2-2,TRBD2,17,NA
TGTGCCAGCAAGAACCCGCGGCAGGGGGGGGATGAAAAACTGTTTTTT,CASKNPRQGGDEKLFF,TRBV12-3/TRBV12-4,TRBJ1-4,TRBD1,16,few
TGTGCCAGCAGTGAACCCGGACGGTCAACGACGGAGGCTTTCTTT,CASSEPGRSTTEAFF,TRBV25-1,TRBJ1-1,NA,15,NA
TGTGCCAGCAGTTACGGGGGACAGCTCCAAGAGACCCAGTACTTC,CASSYGGQLQETQYF,TRBV6-5,TRBJ2-5,TRBD1,15,few
TGTGCCAGCAAGCAAGGACTAGCGGGAGTAGATACGCAGTATTTT,CASKQGLAGVDTQYF,TRBV6-2/TRBV6-3,TRBJ2-3,TRBD2,15,NA
TGTGCCAGCAGCTCGCCCGTAGGCCCCCAAAAGACCCAGTACTTC,CASSSPVGPQKTQYF,TRBV2,TRBJ2-5,NA,15,NA
TGCGCCAGCAGCTTGGTTTCGACAGGAGGAGGCTACACCTTC,CASSLVSTGGGYTF,TRBV5-1,TRBJ1-2,NA,14,NA
TGTGCCAGCAGCCAGGGGGTAGGAAGCACAGATACGCAGTATTTT,CASSQGVGSTDTQYF,TRBV3-1,TRBJ2-3,NA,15,few
TGTGCCAGCAGCCAAGCCGTAGGGACTAGCGACAATGAGCAGTTCTTC,CASSQAVGTSDNEQFF,TRBV4-2,TRBJ2-1,TRBD2,16,few
TGTGCTAGTGGCCGGACAGAAATCCATGGCTACACCTTC,CASGRTEIHGYTF,TRBV12-5,TRBJ1-2,NA,13,NA
TGTGCCAGCTTGGCAGGATCTAACTATGGCTACACCTTC,CASLAGSNYGYTF,TRBV6-5,TRBJ1-2,NA,13,NA
TGTGTCAGCAGCCGGGACAGGGGGAGCACAGATACGCAGTATTTT,CVSSRDRGSTDTQYF,TRBV7-2,TRBJ2-3,TRBD1,15,NA
TGTGCCAGCAGTCCCACCTCGGGGCTAGCGGAGACCCAGTACTTC,CASSPTSGLAETQYF,TRBV12-3/TRBV12-4,TRBJ2-5,NA,15,NA
TGTGCCAGCGGACAGGCGAGACTATACAATGAGCAGTACTTC,CASGQARLYNEQYF,TRBV12-3/TRBV12-4,TRBJ2-7,TRBD1,14,NA
TGTGCCAGCAGCCTACTAGCGCCCACAGATACGCAGTATTTT,CASSLLAPTDTQYF,TRBV6-5,TRBJ2-3,TRBD2,14,many
TGCAGTGCTAGAGTTGAGGTTGGCTACACCTTC,CSARVEVGYTF,TRBV20-1,TRBJ1-2,NA,11,few
TGCGCCAGCAGTAAGGGACAGGGGGGGATCAACTATGGCTACACCTTC,CASSKGQGGINYGYTF,TRBV10-2,TRBJ1-2,TRBD1,16,few
TGCGCCAGCAGCCCAGACAGGGGGACGACCGGGGAGCTGTTTTTT,CASSPDRGTTGELFF,TRBV5-1,TRBJ2-2,TRBD1,15,NA
TGTGCCAGCCAAACAGAAAGCACAGATACGCAGTATTTT,CASQTESTDTQYF,TRBV9,TRBJ2-3,NA,13,NA
TGCGCCAGCAGCCGAACAGGGGGCACGGGTGGAAACACCATATATTTT,CASSRTGGTGGNTIYF,TRBV4-1,TRBJ1-3,TRBD1,16,NA
TGTGCCAGCAGCCAAGTTTGGGGGAACACTGAAGCTTTCTTT,CASSQVWGNTEAFF,TRBV14,TRBJ1-1,NA,14,NA
TGTGCCAGCAGCCAGGGGGAGATTACCAACAATGAGCAGTTCTTC,CASSQGEITNNEQFF,TRBV14,TRBJ2-1,NA,15,NA
TGTGCCAGCAGTATTCCGGGACAGGTCTACAATGAGCAGTTCTTC,CASSIPGQVYNEQFF,TRBV28,TRBJ2-1,TRBD1,15,NA
TGTGCCAGCAGCTCCGAGACAGGGGGCATGTTTTCACCCCTCCACTTT,CASSSETGGMFSPLHF,TRBV5-4,TRBJ1-6,TRBD1,16,many
TGTGCCAGCACCCCTCTCGGACAGGGACAAGAGACCCGGTACTTC,CASTPLGQGQETRYF,TRBV28,TRBJ2-5,TRBD1,15,NA
TGTGCCAGCAGCCTCCCCGATCCGATCCTCTATGGCTACACCTTC,CASSLPDPILYGYTF,TRBV7-2,TRBJ1-2,NA,15,few
TGTGCCAGCAGTGAAGCGGGGACAGGATCTTTCTCACCCCTCCACTTT,CASSEAGTGSFSPLHF,TRBV6-1,TRBJ1-6,TRBD1,16,NA
TGTGCCAGCAGTAAACTAGCGGGGGGGCCAGGAGTGGCTGAGCAGTTCTTC,CASSKLAGGPGVAEQFF,TRBV2,TRBJ2-1,TRBD2,17,once
TGCAGCGTTGGGACCTCGACAGCAAACTATGGCTACACCTTC,CSVGTSTANYGYTF,TRBV29-1,TRBJ1-2,NA,14,NA
TGCGCCAGCAGTGAGTCGATGGGCAGGGATACGCAGTATTTT,CASSESMGRDTQYF,TRBV10-1,TRBJ2-3,NA,14,NA